The entry below gives a single T cell receptor beta chain sequence along with its context. What it recognizes is unknown. The sample comes from a study of post-analysis software for immune sequencing data. Points from the study as a whole: Compared with controls, patients showed significantly lower normalized Chao1 diversity. F measure grouped same-batch samples tightly together.

Carried by the TCR beta cDNA libraries were unique molecular identifiers. The T cell input of roughly 0.95 to 10 million gave about 500,000 cDNA molecules. TCRdb re-derived calls from the PCR reads in MiXCR, one entry per CDR3 protein. The sample yields 820,000 or so distinct CDR3 sequences, approximately 53% seen once. The sample consisted of blood. The TCR originated in a girl aged 10-17 years with multiple sclerosis.

The CDR3 nucleotides read TGCGCCAGCAGCTGGCAGGGACATGGCTACACCTTC. Its protein is CASSWQGHGYTF. The chain links TRBV5-1 to TRBJ1-2; weak D call: TRBD1 (5 bases). Germline loops: CDR1 SGHRS, CDR2 YFSETQ. CDR3 length equals 12 residues. V dropped 3 bases and J dropped 6 bases, with 9 bases sitting between them.